This record covers a single T cell receptor beta chain. This record comes from a study of blood T cell repertoires in COVID-19. Produced via immunoSEQ multiplex PCR; TCRdb's table is partial and in-frame only. The repertoire holds approximately 160,000 clones, with more than 75% as singletons. The V gene's germline CDR1 is SGHAT and CDR2 FQDESV (reference sequence). The CDR3 totals 14 residues. The ends were cut back, 2 bases at V and 3 bases at J, with 11 bases in the middle. The sequence derives from a woman between 45 and 65 years old who had recovered from COVID-19. The sample consisted of PBMCs or T cells enriched from blood (not recorded which). The chain couples TRBV11-1 to TRBJ2-7; D unresolved. The CDR3 sequence: CASSLKQFDYEQYF. CDR3 nucleotides: TGTGCCAGCAGCTTAAAACAGTTCGACTACGAGCAGTACTTC.